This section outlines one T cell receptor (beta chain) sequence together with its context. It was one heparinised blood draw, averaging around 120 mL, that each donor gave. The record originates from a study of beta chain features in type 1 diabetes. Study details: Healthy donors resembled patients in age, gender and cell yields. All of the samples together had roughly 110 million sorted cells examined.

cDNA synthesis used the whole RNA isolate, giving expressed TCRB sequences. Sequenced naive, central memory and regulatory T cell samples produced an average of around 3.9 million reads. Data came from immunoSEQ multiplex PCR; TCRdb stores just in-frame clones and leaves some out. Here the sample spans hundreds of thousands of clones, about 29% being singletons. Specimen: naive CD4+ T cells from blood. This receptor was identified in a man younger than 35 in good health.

The DNA for the CDR3 is TGCAGCGTCCAGGACAGGGGTCGCACCGGGGAGCTGTTTTTT. This translates into CSVQDRGRTGELFF. The V call is TRBV29-1, the J call TRBJ2-2; TRBD1 matches 9 bases. After removal of 6 bases from V and 4 bases from J, the junction contained 6 bases not matched to a gene. The CDR3 consists of 14 residues. The germline gives CDR1 SQVTM, CDR2 ANQGSEA.